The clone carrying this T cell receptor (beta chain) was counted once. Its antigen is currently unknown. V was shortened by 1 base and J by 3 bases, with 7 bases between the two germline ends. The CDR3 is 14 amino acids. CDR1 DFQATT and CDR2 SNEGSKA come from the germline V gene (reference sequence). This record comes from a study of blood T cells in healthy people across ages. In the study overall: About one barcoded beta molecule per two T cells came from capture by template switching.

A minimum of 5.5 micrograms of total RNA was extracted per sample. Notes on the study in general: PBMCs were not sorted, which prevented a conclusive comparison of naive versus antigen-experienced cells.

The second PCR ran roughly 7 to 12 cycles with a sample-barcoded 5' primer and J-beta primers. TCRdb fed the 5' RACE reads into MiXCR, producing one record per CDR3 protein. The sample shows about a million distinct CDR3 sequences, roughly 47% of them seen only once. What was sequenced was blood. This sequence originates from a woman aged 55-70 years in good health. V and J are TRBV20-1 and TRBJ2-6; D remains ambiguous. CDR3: CSARGPGGANVLTF. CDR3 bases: TGCAGTGCTAGAGGGCCGGGTGGGGCCAACGTCCTGACTTTC.